The 9 T cell receptor beta chains given below trace back to one sample, sequenced in a study of cytomegalovirus exposure and HLA in healthy donors. Assay used: immunoSEQ multiplex PCR; TCRdb lists only in-frame clones, some missing. This table holds fewer than 350,000 clones, 88% found once. Sample: PBMCs. Receptor source: a woman between 18 and 30 years old in good health and CMV-seronegative.

The genes are TRBV6-5 and TRBJ2-7; D is unclear. V dropped 0 bases and J dropped 5 bases, with 11 bases sitting between them. The CDR3 has 14 residues. The germline V gene has CDR1 MNHEY and CDR2 SVGAGI. CDR3 DNA sequence: TGTGCCAGCAGTTACTCGTTGGCTCTCGACGAGCAGTACTTC. It codes for CASSYSLALDEQYF.

The chain combines TRBV13 with TRBJ2-5; TRBD2 matches at 7 bases. Trimming took 0 bases from V and 3 from J; bases not matched to a gene: 4. The CDR3 consists of 15 residues. Germline V CDR1 and CDR2: PRHDT, FYEKMQ (reference sequence). The CDR3 loop is CASSLGLANEETQYF. The CDR3 region has the DNA TGTGCCAGCAGCTTAGGACTAGCGAATGAAGAGACCCAGTACTTC.

The rearrangement uses TRBV5-1 and TRBJ1-2, with 7 bases matching TRBD1. The CDR3 contains 14 residues. Unmatched junction bases numbered 5, after V lost 4 bases and J lost 2 bases. The germline V gene encodes CDR1 SGHRS and CDR2 YFSETQ. CDR3 residues: CASSQLDRNYGYTF. CDR3 coding DNA: TGCGCCAGCAGCCAGTTGGACAGGAACTATGGCTACACCTTC.

The chain uses TRBV9 and TRBJ2-6; the match to TRBD2 covers 9 bases. The CDR3 totals 20 residues. Losses at the gene ends were 3 bases for V and 1 base for J; bases not matched to a gene: 14. The germline V gene has CDR1 SGDLS and CDR2 YYNGEE. The CDR3: CASSDSHRLAEASGANVLTF. The CDR3 DNA is TGTGCCAGCAGCGACAGTCATCGACTAGCGGAAGCATCTGGGGCCAACGTCCTGACTTTC. Drawing the rest from reference TRBV9 and TRBJ2-6, the complete variable domain is DSGVTQTPKHLITATGQRVTLRCSPRSGDLSVYWYQQSLDQGLQFLIQYYNGEERAKGNILERFSAQQFPDLHSELNLSSLELGDSALYFCASSDSHRLAEASGANVLTFGAGSRLTVL.

V usage is TRBV5-1 and J usage is TRBJ2-1, with D uncertain. Germline V lookup: CDR1 SGHRS, CDR2 YFSETQ. V was clipped by 5 bases and J by 2 bases, with 5 bases between them. CDR3 size: 12 residues. The CDR3 protein is CASRLTYNEQFF. As DNA, the CDR3 is TGCGCCAGCAGACTAACCTACAATGAGCAGTTCTTC.

The chain joins TRBV18 to TRBJ2-1; 8 bases line up with TRBD1. The CDR3 has 15 residues. Germline loops: CDR1 KGHSH, CDR2 LQKENI. V lost 4 bases and J lost 5; bases outside the gene matches: 7. The CDR3 loop reads CASSRPTGANNEQFF. In DNA form, the CDR3 reads TGTGCCAGCTCACGCCCGACAGGGGCCAACAATGAGCAGTTCTTC.

V gene TRBV7-2 combines with J gene TRBJ1-1; D is unclear. The CDR3 is 16 residues long. The V gene lost 5 bases and the J gene lost 0 bases, with 16 bases spanning the gap. Germline CDR1 SGHTA, CDR2 FQGNSA. The CDR3 DNA follows: TGTGCCAGCAGCCCCCATTTTAGTCCCTTGAACACTGAAGCTTTCTTT. This codes for CASSPHFSPLNTEAFF. The full variable domain, rest sourced from reference TRBV7-2 and TRBJ1-1, is GAGVSQSPSNKVTEKGKDVELRCDPISGHTALYWYRQSLGQGLEFLIYFQGNSAPDKSGLPSDRFSAERTGGSVSTLTIQRTQQEDSAVYLCASSPHFSPLNTEAFFGQGTRLTVV.

About this clone itself: Other DNA sequences in this sample translate to the same CDR3. The J gene is TRBJ1-2, the V gene TRBV9; no definite D call. V was clipped by 2 bases and J by 2 bases, with 10 bases between them. This CDR3 has 14 amino acids. Germline lookup yields CDR1 SGDLS and CDR2 YYNGEE. The CDR3 protein is CASSVDRGNYGYTF. DNA for the CDR3: TGTGCCAGCAGCGTCGACCGAGGGAACTATGGCTACACCTTC. The variable domain in full, completed from reference TRBV9 and TRBJ1-2, reads DSGVTQTPKHLITATGQRVTLRCSPRSGDLSVYWYQQSLDQGLQFLIQYYNGEERAKGNILERFSAQQFPDLHSELNLSSLELGDSALYFCASSVDRGNYGYTFGSGTRLTVV.

V usage is TRBV4-1 and J usage is TRBJ1-3; D is unclear. V was shortened by 1 base and J by 0 bases, with 7 bases between the two germline ends. The CDR3 loop spans 15 amino acids. Per the germline V gene, CDR1 is MGHRA and CDR2 is YSYEKL. For the CDR3, the DNA is TGCGCCAGCAGCCAAGTACTTAGCTCTGGAAACACCATATATTTT. Protein sequence: CASSQVLSSGNTIYF.